This T cell receptor (beta chain) was sequenced during a study of T cell responses to AZD1222 COVID-19 vaccine. Whole-study context: The analysis combined second doses at about 4 or about 12 weeks.

Study-level points and caveats: Donors, mostly white British, included more females; clonal diversity was possibly underestimated.

Trimming removed 0 bases at V and 0 bases at J, with 12 bases between. The CDR3 has 16 residues. Per germline, CDR1 SGHAT and CDR2 FQNNGV. Libraries were prepared by immunoSEQ multiplex PCR; TCRdb keeps only in-frame clonotypes and omits some of them. Among 150,000 to 200,000 clones, around nine tenths were seen once, and the ten largest hold about 2.5%. Of note for this clone: No antigen is known for it.

The chain has TRBV11-2 and TRBJ2-7, with D perhaps matching TRBD2 (6 bases). This TCR came from an adult in good health. The starting material was peripheral blood, obtained on day 0 of AZD1222 vaccination. CDR3 DNA sequence: TGTGCCAGCAGCTTAGAGCCTAGCGCAAGCTCCTACGAGCAGTACTTC. Translating gives CASSLEPSASSYEQYF. Filled out from reference TRBV11-2 and TRBJ2-7, the complete variable domain reads EAGVAQSPRYKIIEKRQSVAFWCNPISGHATLYWYQQILGQGPKLLIQFQNNGVVDDSQLPKDRFSAERLKGVDSTLKIQPAKLEDSAVYLCASSLEPSASSYEQYFGPGTRLTVT.